These 10 T cell receptor beta chains were all obtained from the same sample, sequenced in a study of cytomegalovirus exposure and HLA in healthy donors. The protocol was immunoSEQ multiplex PCR, while the TCRdb copy is restricted to in-frame clones and leaves out a portion. Seen here are 200,000 to 250,000 clones, roughly 87% observed once, and the top ten hold roughly 2%. The sample comprised PBMCs. All receptors come from a woman under 30 in good health and CMV-seropositive.

The chain has TRBV27 and TRBJ1-4, with D possibly TRBD1 on 5 matching bases. Germline lookup yields CDR1 MNHEY and CDR2 SMNVEV (reference sequence). This CDR3 is 13 amino acids long. Between the trimmed V and J ends, which lost 8 bases and 7 bases, there was a span of 14 bases. This CDR3 reads CASRPMGREKLFF. The CDR3 region has the DNA TGTGCCAGCCGCCCTATGGGGCGTGAAAAACTGTTTTTT.

The chain has TRBV18 and TRBJ2-7; 8 bases are a match to TRBD1. Per germline, CDR1 KGHSH and CDR2 LQKENI. V was clipped by 6 bases and J by 5 bases; unmatched bases: 12. The length of the CDR3 is 15 residues. In DNA, the CDR3 is TGTGCCAGCTCTCCTCTCCCAACACAGGGGGACGAGCAGTACTTC. Residues: CASSPLPTQGDEQYF.

CDR3 DNA: TGTGCCAGCAGTTTATTCACAGGGAGCTCCTACGAGCAGTACTTC. Its translation: CASSLFTGSSYEQYF. The rearrangement uses TRBV28 and TRBJ2-7, with a weak D call TRBD1 (6 bases). The V gene lost 1 base and the J gene lost 0 bases, with 10 bases spanning the gap. The CDR3 covers 15 residues. From germline, CDR1 is MDHEN and CDR2 SYDVKM.

The chain carries TRBV28 and TRBJ2-7; 12 bases fit TRBD1. CDR1 is MDHEN, CDR2 SYDVKM, per germline. V lost 5 bases and J lost 6; bases outside the gene matches: 8. This CDR3 region has 15 residues. CDR3 sequence reads: CASSPPGQGASEQYF. The CDR3 nucleotides read TGTGCCAGCAGTCCCCCGGGACAGGGGGCAAGCGAGCAGTACTTC.

The V and J genes are TRBV9 and TRBJ2-7; D ambiguous. The germline CDR1 and CDR2 sequences are SGDLS and YYNGEE. The CDR3 totals 14 residues. Trimming took 0 bases from V and 0 from J, leaving 7 bases between them. The CDR3 sequence is CASSVDPSSYEQYF. In DNA form, the CDR3 reads TGTGCCAGCAGCGTAGACCCCAGCTCCTACGAGCAGTACTTC.

The chain carries TRBV12-2 and TRBJ2-7; the D call of TRBD2 is as the table states it, not checked on the DNA. TRBV12-2 is a recognized pseudogene. The CDR3 consists of 15 residues. This CDR3 is CASRLRREGRHEQYF. DNA for the CDR3: TGTGCAAGTCGCCTAAGGCGGGAGGGCCGCCACGAGCAGTACTTC.

The chain recombines TRBV5-1 with TRBJ2-7; 8 bases align to TRBD1. The CDR3 totals 15 residues. After removal of 5 bases from V and 1 base from J, the junction contained 8 bases not matched to a gene. Germline CDR1 reads SGHRS; CDR2 reads YFSETQ. The CDR3 spells CASSPTGAMSYEQYF. CDR3 DNA sequence: TGCGCCAGCAGTCCGACAGGGGCAATGTCCTACGAGCAGTACTTC.

Only one count was recorded for this clone. This chain uses TRBV19 with TRBJ2-1, with 8 bases matching TRBD1. J was trimmed by 7 bases and V by 6 bases; bases with no gene match: 11. Per germline, CDR1 LNHDA and CDR2 SQIVND (reference sequence). The CDR3 totals 15 residues. CDR3 coding DNA: TGTGCCAGTAGGAAGGGGCAGGGGGCGCGGAATGAGCAGTTCTTC. As protein: CASRKGQGARNEQFF.

This chain joins TRBV5-1 and TRBJ2-3, with D perhaps TRBD1 (5 bases). V was cut by 0 bases and J by 5 bases, with 10 bases left in between. The germline gives CDR1 SGHRS, CDR2 YFSETQ. This CDR3 comprises 14 residues. In DNA, the CDR3 is TGCGCCAGCAGCTTGGATGGGGCTGAAGATACGCAGTATTTT. Protein: CASSLDGAEDTQYF.

The chain has TRBV7-9 and TRBJ1-2; D unclear. Germline V gene sequence: CDR1 SEHNR, CDR2 FQNEAQ (reference sequence). The CDR3 consists of 13 residues. The V end lost 0 bases, the J end lost 1 base, and 3 bases lay between the germline ends. In nucleotides, the CDR3 is TGTGCCAGCAGCTTAGCCGGTAACTATGGCTACACCTTC. Amino acid sequence: CASSLAGNYGYTF.